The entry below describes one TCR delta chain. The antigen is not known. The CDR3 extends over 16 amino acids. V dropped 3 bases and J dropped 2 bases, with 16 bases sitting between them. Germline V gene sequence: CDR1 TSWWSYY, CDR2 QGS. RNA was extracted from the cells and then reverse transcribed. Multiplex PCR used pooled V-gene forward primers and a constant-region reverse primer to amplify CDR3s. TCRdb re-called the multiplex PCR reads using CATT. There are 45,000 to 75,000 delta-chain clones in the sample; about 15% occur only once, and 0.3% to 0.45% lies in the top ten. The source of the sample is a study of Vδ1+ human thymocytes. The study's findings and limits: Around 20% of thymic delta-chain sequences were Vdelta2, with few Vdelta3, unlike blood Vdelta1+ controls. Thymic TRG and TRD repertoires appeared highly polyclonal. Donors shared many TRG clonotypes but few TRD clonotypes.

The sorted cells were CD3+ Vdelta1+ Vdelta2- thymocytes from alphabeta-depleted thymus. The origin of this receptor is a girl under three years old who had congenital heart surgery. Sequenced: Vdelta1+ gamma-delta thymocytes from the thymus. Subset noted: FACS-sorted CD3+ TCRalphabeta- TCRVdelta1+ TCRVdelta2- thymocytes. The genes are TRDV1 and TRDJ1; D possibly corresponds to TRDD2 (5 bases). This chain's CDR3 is CALGETSLSLTDKLIF. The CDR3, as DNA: TGTGCTCTTGGGGAGACTTCCCTAAGCCTGACCGATAAACTCATCTTT.